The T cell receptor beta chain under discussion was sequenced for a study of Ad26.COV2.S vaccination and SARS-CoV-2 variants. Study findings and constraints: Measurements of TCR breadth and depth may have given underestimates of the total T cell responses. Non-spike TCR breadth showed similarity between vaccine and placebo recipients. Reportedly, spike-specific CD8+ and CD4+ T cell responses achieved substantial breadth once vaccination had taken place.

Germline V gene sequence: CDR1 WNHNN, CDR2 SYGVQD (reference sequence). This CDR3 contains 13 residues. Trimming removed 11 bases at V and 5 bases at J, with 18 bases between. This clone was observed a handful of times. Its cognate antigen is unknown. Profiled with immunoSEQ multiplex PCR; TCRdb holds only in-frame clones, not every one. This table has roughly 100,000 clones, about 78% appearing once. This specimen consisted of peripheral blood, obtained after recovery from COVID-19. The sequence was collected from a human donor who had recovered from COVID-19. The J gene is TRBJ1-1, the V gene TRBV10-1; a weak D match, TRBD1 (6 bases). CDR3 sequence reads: CASQRTAGTEAFF. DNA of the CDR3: TGCGCCTCTCAACGGACAGCGGGGACTGAAGCTTTCTTT.